The clone carrying this TCR beta chain was counted a single time. These data are taken from a study of control samples from healthy donors and cancer patients. Sequencing used immunoSEQ multiplex PCR; TCRdb keeps in-frame clones, though not all of them. Of some 150,000 clones in the sample, about 91% were seen once. Sequenced material: blood. This receptor was obtained from a man aged 25 to 40 in good health.

The CDR3 bases are TGCAGTGCTAGATTGGGTTACGAGCAGTACTTC. This encodes CSARLGYEQYF. The chain combines TRBV20-1 with TRBJ2-7; the D is unclear. V lost 2 bases to trimming and J lost 4 bases, with 6 bases between them. This CDR3 spans 11 amino acids. The germline gives CDR1 DFQATT, CDR2 SNEGSKA (reference sequence).